These 20 T cell receptor beta chains originate from one sample sequenced in a study of CD8+ T cells in alopecia areata. Treatment meaning: oral pan-JAK inhibitor, 5-10 mg twice daily. RNA extraction and reverse transcription yielded cDNA as sequencing template. TCRdb keeps only in-frame clones here, not all; method: immunoSEQ multiplex PCR. The sample gives 150,000 to 250,000 clones, 55% to 75% of which show up once; 5.5% is in the top ten. This material consisted of CD4+ T cells sorted from blood, taken at week 24, from a patient treated with tofacitinib. The receptors shown here come from a human donor with alopecia areata.

V gene TRBV30 combines with J gene TRBJ2-5, with 8 bases matching TRBD1. Per the germline V gene, CDR1 is GTSNPN and CDR2 is SVGIG (reference sequence). The CDR3 consists of 12 residues. The trim removed 6 bases at V and 2 bases at J, leaving 2 bases unmatched. CDR3 in amino acids: CACGQGQETQYF. In DNA form, the CDR3 reads TGTGCCTGCGGACAGGGACAAGAGACCCAGTACTTC.

This chain links TRBV5-1 with TRBJ1-2; tentatively, D is TRBD1 (5 bases). The germline V gene encodes CDR1 SGHRS and CDR2 YFSETQ. With 7 bases removed from V and 4 bases from J, the gap between germline ends came to 26 bases. The CDR3 is 17 residues long. The CDR3 here is CASATGAGFSDSYGYTF. For the CDR3, the DNA is TGCGCCAGCGCAACCGGGGCAGGGTTCTCCGATAGCTATGGCTACACCTTC.

The CDR3 nucleotides read TGTGCCAGCGGGCGAGCGGGGGGGCCTCAAGAGACCCAGTACTTC. Its translation is CASGRAGGPQETQYF. The chain carries TRBV9 and TRBJ2-5, with 10 bases identical to TRBD2. The length of the CDR3 is 15 residues. Germline lookup yields CDR1 SGDLS and CDR2 YYNGEE. V trimming: 7 bases; J trimming: 2 bases; junction bases outside the gene matches: 8.

The chain links TRBV4-3 to TRBJ2-5, with TRBD2 matching 9 bases. This CDR3 contains 16 residues. Trimming at V came to 2 bases and at J to 5 bases, leaving 9 bases not matched to a gene. Looked up from germline, CDR1 is LGHNA and CDR2 is YSLEER. CDR3 sequence reads: CASSQNPGTSYETQYF. The CDR3 region has the DNA TGCGCCAGCAGCCAAAACCCTGGGACTAGCTACGAGACCCAGTACTTC.

This clone was seen more than once but under ten times. The chain recombines TRBV5-4 with TRBJ1-2; D not certain. The V end was cut by 2 bases, the J end by 7 bases, with 15 bases between. Germline-derived CDR1 and CDR2 are SGHNT and YYREEE (reference sequence). CDR3 length equals 14 residues. The CDR3: CASSFIELLGGYTF. CDR3 nucleotides: TGTGCCAGCAGCTTCATCGAGCTTCTGGGTGGCTACACCTTC.

The J gene is TRBJ2-5, the V gene TRBV7-3, with D possibly matching TRBD1 (5 bases). The length of the CDR3 is 14 residues. The ends were cut back, 0 bases at V and 5 bases at J, with 10 bases in the middle. The germline V gene has CDR1 SGHTA and CDR2 FQGTGA. This CDR3 reads CASSLTEGAETQYF. The CDR3 nucleotides read TGTGCCAGCAGCTTAACGGAAGGGGCGGAGACCCAGTACTTC.

This clone was counted a few times. The gene calls are TRBV14 and TRBJ1-1, with D hard to call. The CDR3 consists of 14 residues. In germline, CDR1 is SGHDN, CDR2 FVKESK. V lost 0 bases, J lost 5 bases, and 10 bases lay in between. The CDR3 DNA reads as TGTGCCAGCAGCCAAGATCAAGGGAGGACTGAAGCTTTCTTT. Protein product: CASSQDQGRTEAFF.

The gene calls are TRBV7-2 and TRBJ2-3; D is uncertain. This CDR3 is 14 amino acids long. The germline V gene encodes CDR1 SGHTA and CDR2 FQGNSA. V was clipped by 7 bases and J by 6 bases, with 17 bases between them. CDR3 nucleotide sequence: TGTGCCAGCACCATGGACGGCCGGCCCGATACGCAGTATTTT. Translation gives CASTMDGRPDTQYF.

The chain has TRBV4-1 and TRBJ2-6, with 8 nucleotides matching TRBD2. Trimming took 1 base from V and 2 from J; bases not matched to a gene: 4. The CDR3 covers 17 residues. CDR1 is MGHRA, CDR2 YSYEKL, per germline. The CDR3 region has the DNA TGCGCCAGCAGCCAAGGGACCGGGGGGGCTGGGGCCAACGTCCTGACTTTC. Translation: CASSQGTGGAGANVLTF.

The V and J genes are TRBV30 and TRBJ2-3, with 7 bases fitting TRBD1. CDR3 size: 15 residues. V lost 1 base and J lost 1; bases outside the gene matches: 5. Germline-derived CDR1 and CDR2 are GTSNPN and SVGIG (reference sequence). The CDR3 nucleotides read TGTGCCTGGAGTGGCCGGGACAGACGCACAGATACGCAGTATTTT. Encoded protein: CAWSGRDRRTDTQYF. Full variable domain (outside the CDR3, taken from reference TRBV30 and TRBJ2-3): SQTIHQWPATLVQPVGSPLSLECTVEGTSNPNLYWYRQAAGRGLQLLFYSVGIGQISSEVPQNLSASRPQDRQFILSSKKLLLSDSGFYLCAWSGRDRRTDTQYFGPGTRLTVL.

V and J are TRBV5-4 and TRBJ2-1; no clear D gene. There are 14 residues in the CDR3. CDR1 and CDR2 from the germline V gene are SGHNT and YYREEE (reference sequence). The V gene lost 0 bases and the J gene lost 3 bases, with 7 bases spanning the gap. This chain's CDR3 is CASSLVTGYNEQFF. In nucleotides, the CDR3 is TGTGCCAGCAGCTTGGTTACGGGCTACAATGAGCAGTTCTTC.

The count of this clone is one. CDR3 protein: CASRGPATNEKLFF. The CDR3 DNA reads TGTGCCAGCAGAGGGCCTGCAACTAATGAAAAACTGTTTTTT. The chain is built from TRBV6-5 and TRBJ1-4; D gene unclear. Trimming pared 6 bases from V and 0 bases from J, leaving 8 bases between. This CDR3 is 14 amino acids long. Germline-derived CDR1 and CDR2 are MNHEY and SVGAGI.

The chain carries TRBV28 and TRBJ2-2; D is unclear. The germline V gene has CDR1 MDHEN and CDR2 SYDVKM. The V gene lost 11 bases and the J gene lost 2 bases, with 15 bases spanning the gap. CDR3 length: 14 amino acids. The CDR3 loop reads CALRLGSNTGELFF. The CDR3 DNA follows: TGTGCCCTGCGACTGGGCAGTAACACCGGGGAGCTGTTTTTT.

J is TRBJ2-5 and V is TRBV5-1; a weak D match, TRBD1 (6 bases). The CDR3 runs 14 residues. Per germline, CDR1 SGHRS and CDR2 YFSETQ. Trimming shortened V by 4 bases and J by 2 bases, and 12 bases separated the two germline ends. CDR3 region: CASSGGQPQETQYF. The CDR3 DNA is TGCGCCAGCAGCGGCGGACAGCCGCAAGAGACCCAGTACTTC.

The V call is TRBV5-4, the J call TRBJ2-7; TRBD1 aligns across 9 bases. This CDR3 region has 14 residues. The V segment lost 5 bases and the J segment 2 bases; nucleotides outside the gene matches: 5. CDR1 is SGHNT and CDR2 is YYREEE in the germline V gene (reference sequence). In nucleotides, the CDR3 is TGTGCCAGCAGGTGGGGACAGGGACCCTACGAGCAGTACTTC. This codes for CASRWGQGPYEQYF.

The table lists this clone with a few counts. The chain couples TRBV7-9 to TRBJ2-3; TRBD2 is a possible D gene (6 bases). The V gene's germline CDR1 is SEHNR and CDR2 FQNEAQ (reference sequence). This CDR3 comprises 16 residues. Trimming shortened V by 0 bases and J by 2 bases, and 12 bases separated the two germline ends. The CDR3 bases are TGTGCCAGCAGCTTAGCCCCTGCGGGGTACACAGATACGCAGTATTTT. Protein product: CASSLAPAGYTDTQYF.

The V gene is TRBV7-2, the J gene TRBJ1-5; weak D call: TRBD1 (5 bases). Germline V gene lookup returns CDR1 SGHTA and CDR2 FQGNSA. Trimming took off 8 bases at V and 3 bases at J, with 17 bases between the two ends. This CDR3 has 15 amino acids. The CDR3 DNA follows: TGTGCCAGCTTGCCCTGGGCGGGGGACAATCAGCCCCAGCATTTT. Protein sequence: CASLPWAGDNQPQHF.

This clone was detected only once. J is TRBJ1-1 and V is TRBV7-3; 9 nucleotides line up with TRBD1. This CDR3 has 16 amino acids. Trimming cost V 2 bases and J 1 base; bases outside gene matches: 5. Germline lookup yields CDR1 SGHTA and CDR2 FQGTGA. DNA for the CDR3: TGTGCCAGCAGCTTATTTGACAGGGGGTCGAACACTGAAGCTTTCTTT. Amino acids: CASSLFDRGSNTEAFF.

This clone showed up just a few times. The V gene is TRBV28, the J gene TRBJ2-5; 13 positions match TRBD2. Germline V gives CDR1 MDHEN, CDR2 SYDVKM. V shed 6 bases, J shed 3 bases, and the junction held 10 bases outside the gene matches. The CDR3 length is 17 residues. This chain's CDR3 is CASSSELAGGQEETQYF. Here the CDR3 DNA reads TGTGCCAGCAGCTCCGAACTAGCGGGGGGGCAGGAAGAGACCCAGTACTTC.

J is TRBJ2-5 and V is TRBV4-1; 7 bases are a match to TRBD1. The CDR3 totals 16 residues. CDR1 is MGHRA, CDR2 YSYEKL, per germline. The junction had 12 bases not matched to a gene; V was cut back by 5 bases and J by 3 bases. The CDR3 bases are TGCGCCAGCAGCTCTCACCCCCGGACAGGTGAAGAGACCCAGTACTTC. Protein: CASSSHPRTGEETQYF.